The clone carrying this T cell receptor (beta chain) was seen repeatedly, ten times or more. Its antigen is undetermined. The data derive from a study of T-cell reconstitution after alpha-beta-depleted transplantation in children. Overall study findings and caveats: Several hundred rapidly expanded clones from non-depleted graft cells reportedly supplied alpha-beta T cells about two months post-transplant. Newly produced T cells mostly accounted for T-cell counts and diversity one year post-transplant.

Trimming removed 6 bases from V and 4 bases from J, with 6 bases in between. CDR1 is DFQATT, CDR2 SNEGSKA, per germline (reference sequence). This CDR3 is built from 10 residues. This sample's TCRbeta library carried unique molecular identifier barcodes. TCRdb ran MiXCR on the PCR reads and lists one entry per CDR3 protein. The table includes 330,000 or so distinct CDR3 sequences, roughly a tenth detected once. The chain uses TRBV20-1 and TRBJ1-2; D remains unclear. The sample consisted of PBMCs, taken before TCRalphabeta/CD19-depleted stem cell transplant. The source of this sequence is a boy in the first two years of life with acute myeloid leukemia, due to receive a stem cell transplant. The CDR3 spells CSAFIYGYTF. The CDR3, as DNA: TGCAGTGCCTTTATCTATGGCTACACCTTC.